The TCR beta chain described here comes from a study of cytomegalovirus exposure and HLA in healthy donors. The study, taken as a whole, reports: TCR sequences were mostly rare, though some public TCRs occurred in many donors. Some TCR beta chains (roughly 160 of them) were listed as cytomegalovirus-associated.

V was cut by 1 base and J by 0 bases, with 9 bases left in between. CDR1 and CDR2 from the germline V gene are MDHEN and SYDVKM. This CDR3 has 16 residues. Libraries were prepared by immunoSEQ multiplex PCR; TCRdb keeps only in-frame clonotypes and omits some of them. This table holds hundreds of thousands of clones, around four fifths found once. The donors were members of the validation cohort comprising approximately 110 subjects, separate from the roughly 650-subject first cohort. With respect to this clone: Its target is not known.

This sequence joins TRBV28 and TRBJ1-4, with D possibly matching TRBD1 (5 bases). The TCR sequence derives from a young woman in good health and CMV-seronegative. Input material: PBMCs. The CDR3 nucleotides are TGTGCCAGCAGTTTATTAATGGGGGCAACTAATGAAAAACTGTTTTTT. Protein: CASSLLMGATNEKLFF.